Listed below are T cell receptor beta chains from one sample, sequenced in a study of control samples from healthy donors and cancer patients. Clones were read by immunoSEQ multiplex PCR, and TCRdb kept only the in-frame ones, dropping some. The table has more than 70,000 clones, about 94% seen once. The sample taken for sequencing was blood. These receptors were taken from a woman aged 25 to 45 in good health. Both conserved end residues are part of each CDR3. The D gene is left open where the match is weak. Clone size is given for some rows only: seen once, a few or many times, or a class if the clone is expanded.

J | size | D | V | DNA | CDR3
TRBJ1-3 | - | TRBD1 | TRBV11-2 | TGTGCCAGCAGCCTGGACAGGGGGAGAGGATCGGGAAACACCATATATTTT | CASSLDRGRGSGNTIYF
TRBJ2-1 | - | TRBD2 | TRBV6-5 | TGTGCCAGCAGTCCCGGGGGGGAGAATGAGCAGTTCTTC | CASSPGGENEQFF
TRBJ2-1 | - | TRBD1 | TRBV7-9 | TGTGCCAGCAGCTCCGTGGACAGGGGACCGAATGAGCAGTTCTTC | CASSSVDRGPNEQFF
TRBJ1-3 | - | - | TRBV5-6 | TGTGCCAGCAGCTTGGGGGCCAGCTCTGGAAACACCATATATTTT | CASSLGASSGNTIYF
TRBJ2-5 | - | TRBD2 | TRBV7-3 | TGTGCCAGCAGCCCAACGGGTAGCGGGGGGGCTGAGACCCAGTACTTC | CASSPTGSGGAETQYF
TRBJ1-4 | - | - | TRBV2 | TGTGCCAGCACCCGAGCCCGACAGGAGAATGAAAAACTGTTTTTT | CASTRARQENEKLFF
TRBJ1-1 | - | - | TRBV5-1 | TGCGCCAGCACACCGGGATGGGAGAACACTGAAGCTTTCTTT | CASTPGWENTEAFF
TRBJ1-6 | once | TRBD1 | TRBV27 | TGTGCCAGCAGTGCCTGGGACAGTTCACCCCTCCACTTT | CASSAWDSSPLHF
TRBJ1-1 | - | - | TRBV12-3/TRBV12-4 | TGTGCCAGCACTCCGGGAGGATTAGAAGCTTTCTTT | CASTPGGLEAFF
TRBJ1-2 | - | - | TRBV6-5 | TGTGCCAGCAGTCCCTTTGAGGTCCGTTATGGCTACACCTTC | CASSPFEVRYGYTF
TRBJ1-1 | once | TRBD1 | TRBV18 | TGTGCCAGCTCACCCGCCGGGACAGGGGGGACTGAAGCTTTCTTT | CASSPAGTGGTEAFF
TRBJ2-2 | once | TRBD1 | TRBV7-9 | TGTGCCAGCAACCCACGGGACAGGGGGCAGACCGGGGAGCTGTTTTTT | CASNPRDRGQTGELFF
TRBJ2-7 | - | - | TRBV20-1 | TGCAGTGCTAGGTACAGCTACGAGCAGTACTTC | CSARYSYEQYF
TRBJ1-6 | - | - | TRBV4-1 | TGCGCCAGCAGCCAAGCTGCGAGCGAAAATTCACCCCTCCACTTT | CASSQAASENSPLHF
TRBJ1-2 | - | TRBD1 | TRBV27 | TGTGCCAGCAGTTTTGCGGGACAGCTCTATGGCTACACCTTC | CASSFAGQLYGYTF
TRBJ2-2 | - | - | TRBV7-3 | TGTGCCAGCAGCGGTTCAGGGGACACCGGGGAGCTGTTTTTT | CASSGSGDTGELFF
TRBJ1-6 | - | - | TRBV3-1/TRBV3-2 | TGTGCCAGCAGCCCCCGGACACGAAATTCACCCCTCCACTTT | CASSPRTRNSPLHF
TRBJ2-1 | - | - | TRBV4-1 | TGCGCCAGCAGCCAAGATCAAGCGGAGTACAATGAGCAGTTCTTC | CASSQDQAEYNEQFF
TRBJ1-1 | - | TRBD1 | TRBV7-2 | TGTGCCAGCAGCGTCGAAAGGGGGCTGAACACTGAAGCTTTCTTT | CASSVERGLNTEAFF
TRBJ2-1 | - | TRBD2 | TRBV7-3 | TGTGCCAGCAGCTCGGGGGGGTCCTACAATGAGCAGTTCTTC | CASSSGGSYNEQFF
TRBJ1-2 | - | TRBD1 | TRBV12-3/TRBV12-4 | TGTGCCAGCAGCCTTGGACAGGGAGAGGGCTACACCTTC | CASSLGQGEGYTF
TRBJ1-2 | - | TRBD1 | TRBV2 | TGTGCCAGCAGTAGCAGGGGGGTCTATGGCTACACCTTC | CASSSRGVYGYTF
TRBJ1-1 | - | - | TRBV4-1 | TGCGCCAGCAGCCAGGTTGAAACTGAAGCTTTCTTT | CASSQVETEAFF
TRBJ1-4 | once | TRBD1 | TRBV5-5 | TGTGCCAGCAGTGTTAACACAGGGGTGGAAGAAAAACTGTTTTTT | CASSVNTGVEEKLFF
TRBJ2-1 | - | - | TRBV4-1 | TGCGCCAGCAGCCCTTCCCCTACCACGTCAGGGGTTGGCAGGGGACATGAGCAGTTCTTC | CASSPSPTTSGVGRGHEQFF
TRBJ1-1 | - | TRBD1 | TRBV6-6 | TGTGCCAGCCGGGGACAGTACACTGAAGCTTTCTTT | CASRGQYTEAFF
TRBJ2-5 | - | - | TRBV10-3 | TGTGCCATCAGTTCGGACAGCGAAGAAGAGACCCAGTACTTC | CAISSDSEEETQYF
TRBJ1-3 | - | TRBD1 | TRBV6-5 | TGTGCCAGCAGTCTCGGGACAGATGGAAACACCATATATTTT | CASSLGTDGNTIYF
TRBJ2-1 | - | - | TRBV10-1 | TGCGCCAGCAGTGAGTCGGAGCACGCGTACAATGAGCAGTTCTTC | CASSESEHAYNEQFF
TRBJ2-7 | - | - | TRBV12-3/TRBV12-4 | TGTGCCAGCAGTTTTCGGTACGAGCAGTACTTC | CASSFRYEQYF
TRBJ2-3 | - | - | TRBV7-6 | TGTGCCAGCAGCCCCCAACCGCCGACTCCCGGGGATACGCAGTATTTT | CASSPQPPTPGDTQYF
TRBJ2-3 | - | - | TRBV11-3 | TGTGCCAGCAGCCGGCCGTCCACAGATACGCAGTATTTT | CASSRPSTDTQYF
TRBJ2-5 | - | - | TRBV9 | TGTGCCAGCAGCGACAACCCTCTAGCTGGAGAGACCCAGTACTTC | CASSDNPLAGETQYF
TRBJ2-5 | - | - | TRBV27 | TGTGCCAGCAGTTCTCGGGATTGGCAAGGGACCCAGTACTTC | CASSSRDWQGTQYF
TRBJ1-1 | - | - | TRBV2 | TGTGCCAGCAACGGTCCGAACACTGAAGCTTTCTTT | CASNGPNTEAFF
TRBJ1-2 | - | - | TRBV28 | TGTGCCAGCAGTTTGAGTCGCTCGGGGGGCTACACCTTC | CASSLSRSGGYTF
TRBJ1-2 | - | - | TRBV4-2 | TGTGCCAGCAGCAAAGGAGATAGGGGCTACACCTTC | CASSKGDRGYTF
TRBJ1-2 | - | - | TRBV7-9 | TGTGCCAGCAGCTTATCCCCTGGCTACACCTTC | CASSLSPGYTF
TRBJ1-4 | - | TRBD1 | TRBV28 | TGTGCCAGCAGTGCACCAGGGGGCACTAATGAAAAACTGTTTTTT | CASSAPGGTNEKLFF
TRBJ2-3 | - | - | TRBV6-1 | TGTGCCAGCAGTGAACAGGTGACGGGGTCAGATACGCAGTATTTT | CASSEQVTGSDTQYF
TRBJ1-5 | - | - | TRBV4-1 | TGCGCCAGCAGTCAAGAGGTCACCGGAGATCAGCCCCAGCATTTT | CASSQEVTGDQPQHF